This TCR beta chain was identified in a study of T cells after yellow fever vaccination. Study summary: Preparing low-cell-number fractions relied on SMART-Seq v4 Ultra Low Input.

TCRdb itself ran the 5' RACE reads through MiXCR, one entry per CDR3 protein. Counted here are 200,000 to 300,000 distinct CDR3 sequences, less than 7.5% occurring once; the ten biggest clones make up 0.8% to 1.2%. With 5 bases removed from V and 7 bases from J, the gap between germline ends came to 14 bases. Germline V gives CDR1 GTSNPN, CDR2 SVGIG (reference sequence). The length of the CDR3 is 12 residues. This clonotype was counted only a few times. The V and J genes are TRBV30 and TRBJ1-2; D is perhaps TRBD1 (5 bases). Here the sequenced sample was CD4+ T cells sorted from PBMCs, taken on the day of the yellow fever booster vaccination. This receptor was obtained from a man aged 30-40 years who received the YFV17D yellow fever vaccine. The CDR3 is CAWYPGSGGYTF. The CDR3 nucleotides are TGTGCCTGGTATCCAGGGTCGGGTGGCTACACCTTC.